This T cell receptor beta chain was retrieved from a study of T cells in Graves' hyperthyroidism and ophthalmopathy. This clonotype was observed many times. The investigators amplified TCR beta CDR3 regions from RNA transcripts. The HTBI primer set was used in a first-round RT-PCR of the TCR CDR3. TCRdb reprocessed the multiplex PCR reads with MiXCR, giving one entry per CDR3 protein. The sample lists a few hundred thousand distinct CDR3 sequences; roughly 18% were seen once. Germline loops: CDR1 GTSNPN, CDR2 SVGIG (reference sequence). The V end was cut by 4 bases, the J end by 6 bases, with 17 bases between. This CDR3 spans 14 amino acids. Exclusion followed for patients with uncontrolled infection, other autoimmune disease, pregnancy or lactation.

This clonotype was obtained from a woman aged 18-35 years with Graves' ophthalmopathy. Sequencing used blood. The chain couples TRBV30 to TRBJ2-3, with TRBD2 as a possible D gene (7 bases). DNA for the CDR3: TGTGCCTGGATTAACGGCAGGGGAGGGGATACGCAGTATTTT. Its protein is CAWINGRGGDTQYF.